Sequencing of this TCR beta chain was carried out in a study of TIL therapy for anti-PD-1-resistant metastatic lung cancer. Looking at the study overall: Progressing patients received lymphodepletion, expanded TIL infusion and IL-2. By whole-exome sequencing, median non-synonymous tumor mutation burden was under 1.9 mutations per megabase.

As to time point: pre-treatment sample, taken before nivolumab and TIL therapy. Broader study findings: Infused TIL clonotypes partially replaced the baseline blood repertoire, then decayed over months.

Worth noting for this clone: Its target is not known.

This was the immunoSEQ v3 assay. Survey-level samples got approximately 2.1 million read pairs; deep-level samples got about 5-6.5 million. Using immunoSEQ multiplex PCR, the repertoire was profiled, and TCRdb retains in-frame clones only, with some absent. The sample yields tens of thousands of clones, roughly 87% seen once. Specimen: blood, collected at baseline. The TCR sequence derives from a person aged 25 to 79 with non-small cell lung cancer.

CDR3 amino acids: CASSPGREEGEQYF. In nucleotides, the CDR3 is TGTGCCAGCTCACCAGGGCGGGAGGAGGGCGAGCAGTACTTC. V and J are TRBV18 and TRBJ2-7; 8 nucleotides match TRBD2. CDR3 length: 14 residues. In germline, CDR1 is KGHSH, CDR2 LQKENI. V shed 2 bases and J 6 bases; nucleotides not matched to a gene: 6. Drawing the rest from reference TRBV18 and TRBJ2-7, the complete variable domain is NAGVMQNPRHLVRRRGQEARLRCSPMKGHSHVYWYRQLPEEGLKFMVYLQKENIIDESGMPKERFSAEFPKEGPSILRIQQVVRGDSAAYFCASSPGREEGEQYFGPGTRLTVT.